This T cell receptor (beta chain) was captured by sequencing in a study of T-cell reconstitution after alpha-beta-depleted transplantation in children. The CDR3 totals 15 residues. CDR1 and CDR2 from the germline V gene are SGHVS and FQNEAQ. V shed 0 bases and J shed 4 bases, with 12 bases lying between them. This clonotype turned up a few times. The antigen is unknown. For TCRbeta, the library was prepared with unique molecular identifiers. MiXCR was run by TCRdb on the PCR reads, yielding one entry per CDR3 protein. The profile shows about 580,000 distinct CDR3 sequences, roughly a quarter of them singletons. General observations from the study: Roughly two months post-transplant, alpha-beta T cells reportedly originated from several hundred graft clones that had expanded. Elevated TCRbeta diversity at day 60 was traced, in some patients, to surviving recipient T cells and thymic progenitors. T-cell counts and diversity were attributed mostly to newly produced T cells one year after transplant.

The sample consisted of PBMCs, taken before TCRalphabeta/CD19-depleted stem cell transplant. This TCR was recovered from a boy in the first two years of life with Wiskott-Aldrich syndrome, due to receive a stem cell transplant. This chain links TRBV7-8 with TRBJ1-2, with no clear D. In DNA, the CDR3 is TGTGCCAGCAGCTTAGCGGGCACAGTATCCTATGGCTACACCTTC. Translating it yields CASSLAGTVSYGYTF. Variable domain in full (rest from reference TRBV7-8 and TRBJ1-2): GAGVSQSPRYKVAKRGQDVALRCDPISGHVSLFWYQQALGQGPEFLTYFQNEAQLDKSGLPSDRFFAERPEGSVSTLKIQRTQQEDSAVYLCASSLAGTVSYGYTFGSGTRLTVV.